These 12 T cell receptor beta chains came from one sample sequenced in a study of a mutant IDH1 vaccine in newly diagnosed glioma. The time point here: baseline, week 1 (first vaccination visit). Treatment here: pre-vaccination baseline after standard-of-care therapy. Assay: immunoSEQ multiplex PCR; the TCRdb copy retains only in-frame clones and omits some. The sample comprises tens of thousands of clones, 83% of which are singletons, and approximately 7.4% rests with the top ten. The specimen was PBMCs, collected from a glioma patient treated with radiotherapy, temozolomide or both. The origin of the receptors is a woman in her forties or fifties with glioma.

The V gene is TRBV7-9, the J gene TRBJ1-2, with D uncertain. The germline V gene encodes CDR1 SEHNR and CDR2 FQNEAQ (reference sequence). The CDR3 extends over 14 amino acids. V lost 1 base and J 10 bases, leaving 16 bases between the germline ends. The CDR3 reads CASSLERDVPDYTF. The CDR3 nucleotides read TGTGCCAGCAGCTTAGAACGAGATGTTCCTGACTACACCTTC.

The V call is TRBV4-1, the J call TRBJ1-6; D is undetermined. Germline CDR1 MGHRA, CDR2 YSYEKL. CDR3 length: 16 residues. The V end was cut by 3 bases, the J end by 7 bases, with 16 bases between. CDR3 coding DNA: TGCGCCAGCAGCCAGAACCCGGCAGAACAAAATTCACCCCTCCACTTT. Its translation: CASSQNPAEQNSPLHF.

The rearrangement links TRBV19 to TRBJ2-7, with 12 bases matching TRBD1. Germline trimming cut 6 bases from V and 5 bases from J; bases unmatched to any gene: 8. The CDR3 runs 15 residues. Germline CDR1 is LNHDA and CDR2 is SQIVND (reference sequence). DNA of the CDR3: TGTGCCAGTAGGTCAGATGGGACAGGGGGCAACGAGCAGTACTTC. Protein sequence: CASRSDGTGGNEQYF.

V and J are TRBV5-1 and TRBJ2-1; the match to TRBD1 covers 7 bases. Trimming removed 3 bases from V and 5 bases from J; junction bases left unmatched: 8. There are 15 residues in the CDR3. Germline V gene data show CDR1 as SGHRS and CDR2 as YFSETQ. The CDR3 loop is CASSWRLGQDNEQFF. The CDR3 nucleotides are TGCGCCAGCAGCTGGAGGTTAGGACAGGACAATGAGCAGTTCTTC.

The chain couples TRBV7-9 to TRBJ1-2; D gene unclear. V was cut by 4 bases and J by 2 bases, with 11 bases left in between. There are 14 residues in the CDR3. Germline-derived CDR1 and CDR2 are SEHNR and FQNEAQ (reference sequence). CDR3 DNA sequence: TGTGCCAGCAGCTGGAGGGCGGAGAACTATGGCTACACCTTC. It encodes CASSWRAENYGYTF.

This clone turned up a few times. The chain uses TRBV7-9 and TRBJ1-2; no clear D. Trimming took 2 bases from V and 3 from J, leaving 10 bases between them. CDR1 SEHNR and CDR2 FQNEAQ come from the germline V gene (reference sequence). This CDR3 is built from 14 residues. The CDR3 sequence: CASSLRVADYGYTF. The CDR3, as DNA: TGTGCCAGCAGCTTAAGGGTCGCGGACTATGGCTACACCTTC.

The chain is built from TRBV9 and TRBJ2-1; D uncertain. Germline-derived CDR1 and CDR2 are SGDLS and YYNGEE. The CDR3 covers 12 residues. Trimming removed 4 bases from V and 5 bases from J, with 7 bases in between. CDR3 protein: CASSPSDNEQFF. The CDR3 DNA follows: TGTGCCAGCAGCCCCAGCGACAATGAGCAGTTCTTC.

The chain links TRBV7-9 to TRBJ1-6; D unresolved. The CDR3 sequence is 15 residues long. Germline lookup yields CDR1 SEHNR and CDR2 FQNEAQ (reference sequence). V was cut by 5 bases and J by 6 bases, with 14 bases left in between. The CDR3 DNA is TGTGCCAGCAGCGCCTCGGGTCGTACTAATTCACCCCTCCACTTT. Its protein is CASSASGRTNSPLHF. Complete variable domain (other parts from reference TRBV7-9 and TRBJ1-6): DTGVSQNPRHKITKRGQNVTFRCDPISEHNRLYWYRQTLGQGPEFLTYFQNEAQLEKSRLLSDRFSAERPKGSFSTLEIQRTEQGDSAMYLCASSASGRTNSPLHFGNGTRLTVT.

The genes are TRBV7-2 and TRBJ2-5; D is perhaps TRBD2 (7 bases). This CDR3 region has 16 residues. Trimming removed 1 base at V and 5 bases at J, with 17 bases between. CDR1 is SGHTA, CDR2 FQGNSA, per germline. DNA of the CDR3: TGTGCCAGCAGCTTAGAAAGGGGGGGCCGGGTGGAGACCCAGTACTTC. Encoded protein: CASSLERGGRVETQYF.

The V gene is TRBV5-1, the J gene TRBJ2-7, with 10 bases aligning to TRBD2. CDR3 length: 15 residues. The germline V gene encodes CDR1 SGHRS and CDR2 YFSETQ. The ends lost 2 bases at V and 0 bases at J; junction bases unmatched: 2. Written as DNA, the CDR3 is TGCGCCAGCAGCTTAGCGGGGGGGATCTCCTACGAGCAGTACTTC. Its translation is CASSLAGGISYEQYF.

Here the CDR3 reads CASSNRERGTYEQYF. The CDR3 DNA sequence: TGTGCCAGCAGCAACAGGGAACGGGGGACCTACGAGCAGTACTTC. The chain recombines TRBV6-1 with TRBJ2-7; D may correspond to TRBD1 or TRBD2 (6 bases each). The CDR3 is made up of 15 amino acids. Germline V gene sequence: CDR1 MNHNS, CDR2 SASEGT. Between the trimmed V and J ends, which lost 6 bases and 2 bases, there was a span of 17 bases.

The chain recombines TRBV7-3 with TRBJ2-1; possibly TRBD1 for D (5 bases). The V gene lost 5 bases and the J gene lost 4 bases, with 18 bases spanning the gap. This CDR3 has 16 amino acids. The germline CDR1 and CDR2 sequences are SGHTA and FQGTGA. The CDR3 DNA reads as TGTGCCAGCAGCCGTCGACGGGCAGGGCTATACAATGAGCAGTTCTTC. Its translation: CASSRRRAGLYNEQFF. The full variable domain, in which reference TRBV7-3 and TRBJ2-1 provide the parts outside the CDR3, is GAGVSQTPSNKVTEKGKYVELRCDPISGHTALYWYRQSLGQGPEFLIYFQGTGAADDSGLPNDRFFAVRPEGSVSTLKIQRTERGDSAVYLCASSRRRAGLYNEQFFGPGTRLTVL.